The T cell receptor beta chain under discussion was sequenced for a study of human T cells and chemical hapten exposure. Overall study context: In the roughly 25-week study, patients were dosed weekly with diphenylcyclopropenone on the scalp throughout.

Each CDR3 protein gets one entry after TCRdb re-called the RACE reads with MiXCR. The repertoire holds roughly 38,000 distinct CDR3 sequences, more than 8% seen once, with around 28% in the top ten. Described time point: patch test 3, about 24 weeks after DPC sensitization. As for treatment: therapeutic diphenylcyclopropenone sensitization with weekly scalp DPC. Unfractionated whole blood served as the source for total RNA extraction. Study outcomes and limitations: Compared to controls, expanded TCRs made significantly more large clusters of similar CDR3s.

This clonotype was counted ten times or more. Its antigen is currently unknown. The receptor comes from a man aged 45 to 65 with alopecia areata. Some clones in this sample may be carry-over from other donors' samples. The sample in question was whole blood, obtained in connection with sensitization to the hapten diphenylcyclopropenone (DPC).

The CDR3 DNA reads as TGTGCCAGCGGGACATCGAATCAGCCCCAGCATTTT. This sequence encodes CASGTSNQPQHF. The V and J genes are TRBV6-2 or TRBV6-3 and TRBJ1-5, with a possible D match to TRBD1 (6 bases). The V end lost 8 bases, the J end lost 4 bases, and 9 bases lay between the germline ends. The CDR3 is 12 residues long. The germline CDR1 and CDR2 sequences are MNHEY and SVGEGT.